One sample yielded the 4 T cell receptor beta chains listed below, sequenced in a study of T-cell memory formation after mild COVID-19. One entry per CDR3 protein results from TCRdb running MiXCR on the 5' RACE reads. The repertoire holds fewer than 550,000 distinct CDR3 sequences, with roughly 20% as singletons. The source material was PBMCs or a T cell subset sorted from them (not recorded which). The receptors come from an adult woman who had mild COVID-19 (a few samples of this study predate the infection). Cell type and time point are not known.

The chain joins TRBV6-2 or TRBV6-3 to TRBJ1-5, with no clear D. The V end lost 2 bases, the J end lost 0 bases, and 11 bases lay between the germline ends. Germline V gives CDR1 MNHEY, CDR2 SVGEGT. CDR3 length equals 16 residues. CDR3 bases: TGTGCCAGCAGTTACGGCAGAGACTATAGCAATCAGCCCCAGCATTTT. Translated, it gives CASSYGRDYSNQPQHF.

The chain recombines TRBV11-2 with TRBJ2-5; D may be TRBD2 (5 bases). Trimming removed 5 bases at V and 0 bases at J, with 10 bases between. Germline V gene lookup returns CDR1 SGHAT and CDR2 FQNNGV. CDR3 length equals 14 residues. Here the CDR3 reads CASSAGLDQETQYF. For the CDR3, the DNA is TGTGCCAGCAGCGCAGGACTCGACCAAGAGACCCAGTACTTC.

The genes are TRBV12-3 or TRBV12-4 and TRBJ2-1, with D perhaps matching TRBD1 (6 bases). The V end lost 4 bases, the J end lost 9 bases, and 19 bases lay between the germline ends. This CDR3 has 15 residues. The CDR3 region is CASSYARGSYPEQFF. CDR3 bases: TGTGCCAGCAGTTACGCTAGGGGGTCCTACCCTGAGCAGTTCTTC.

The rearrangement uses TRBV6-1 and TRBJ2-7; D not resolved. The germline gives CDR1 MNHNS, CDR2 SASEGT. This CDR3 is 13 amino acids long. V dropped 10 bases and J dropped 2 bases, with 15 bases sitting between them. CDR3 in DNA: TGTGCCACCCGGCTGGAGAGAACCTACGAGCAGTACTTC. This gives the protein CATRLERTYEQYF.